This T cell receptor beta chain was recovered during a study of neurological immune-mediated disorders. Study findings and constraints: Private repertoires in all groups were suggested, as expanded clones shared no CDR3 amino acid sequences across subjects.

5'RACE employing 10-nucleotide random UMIs yielded the cDNA. TCRdb recomputed calls from the 5' RACE reads with MiXCR, one row per CDR3 protein. The sample lists fewer than 40,000 distinct CDR3 sequences, under 6% occurring once. V lost 5 bases to trimming and J lost 2 bases; unmatched junction nucleotides: 8. CDR1 MNHNS and CDR2 SASEGT come from the germline V gene. This CDR3 has 16 amino acids. There are a few counts of this clonotype. Its antigen remains unknown. The sequenced sample was PBMCs. The gene calls are TRBV6-1 and TRBJ1-2; TRBD1 agrees at 10 bases. The receptor was derived from a man aged 18 to 29 in good health. The CDR3 spells CASSLPGQGRNYGYTF. The CDR3, as DNA: TGTGCCAGCAGTTTACCGGGACAGGGGAGGAACTATGGCTACACCTTC.